These 12 T cell receptor beta chains originate from one sample sequenced in a study of CD8 T cells in ankylosing spondylitis. TCRdb redid the calling of the 5' RACE reads with MiXCR, one entry per CDR3 protein. Among about 240,000 distinct CDR3 sequences listed, around a tenth were seen once. The specimen sequenced was blood, either unsorted or a sorted T cell fraction (not recorded which). Every receptor here comes from a male donor with ankylosing spondylitis or in good health (not recorded which).

This clonotype was counted ten times or more. The rearrangement uses TRBV20-1 and TRBJ2-1, with 9 bases fitting TRBD2. The CDR3 loop spans 14 amino acids. Per the germline V gene, CDR1 is DFQATT and CDR2 is SNEGSKA (reference sequence). V dropped 1 base and J dropped 8; count of bases not matched to a gene: 6. The chain's CDR3 is CSARGGGARDEQFF. The CDR3 DNA reads TGCAGTGCTAGAGGCGGGGGGGCCCGCGATGAGCAGTTCTTC.

V is TRBV18 and J is TRBJ2-7, with D possibly being TRBD1 (6 bases). Germline assignment: CDR1 KGHSH and CDR2 LQKENI. Trimming left V 2 bases short and J 0 bases short, with 11 bases between. The CDR3 is 15 amino acids. This CDR3 is CASSPGQTTSYEQYF. CDR3 DNA: TGTGCCAGCTCACCAGGACAGACCACCTCCTACGAGCAGTACTTC.

This clonotype has more than one count but fewer than ten. This chain joins TRBV6-5 and TRBJ1-1, with 8 bases fitting TRBD1. This CDR3 is 14 amino acids long. The germline V gene has CDR1 MNHEY and CDR2 SVGAGI. With 5 bases clipped from V and 8 bases from J, the junction kept 10 bases outside the gene matches. CDR3 amino acids: CASSNTGGALEAFF. The CDR3, as DNA: TGTGCCAGCAGTAATACAGGGGGGGCACTCGAAGCTTTCTTT.

There are many counts of this clonotype. The rearrangement joins TRBV15 to TRBJ1-3, with TRBD1 identical over 10 bases. Germline CDR1 and CDR2: LNHNV and YYDKDF (reference sequence). The CDR3 covers 15 residues. V lost 5 bases, J lost 2 bases, and 3 bases stayed unmatched. The CDR3 loop reads CATSADRGAGNTIYF. The CDR3, as DNA: TGTGCCACCAGCGCGGACAGGGGGGCTGGAAACACCATATATTTT.

This clonotype was picked up many times. The chain carries TRBV5-1 and TRBJ1-6, with D unresolved. Trimming stripped 8 bases from V and 9 bases from J, with 18 bases between. The CDR3 loop spans 14 amino acids. Germline V gene data show CDR1 as SGHRS and CDR2 as YFSETQ. This CDR3 is CASRAWEGGSPLHF. CDR3 DNA sequence: TGCGCCAGTCGGGCGTGGGAAGGCGGTTCACCCCTCCACTTT.

The sample holds many counts of this clonotype. The CDR3 reads CAIRPAGNSYEQYF. CDR3 nucleotides: TGTGCCATCAGGCCAGCGGGTAACTCCTACGAGCAGTACTTC. The V call is TRBV10-3, the J call TRBJ2-7; D possibly corresponds to TRBD2 (6 bases). The CDR3 is 14 residues long. Germline loops: CDR1 ENHRY, CDR2 SYGVKD. Trimming shortened V by 6 bases and J by 0 bases, and 12 bases separated the two germline ends.

In DNA form, the CDR3 reads TGTGCCACCAAGGGGGCGTCGGACTATGGCTACACCTTC. It yields the protein CATKGASDYGYTF. The rearrangement links TRBV7-9 to TRBJ1-2, with TRBD1 identical over 7 bases. The V gene end was trimmed by 10 bases and the J gene end by 3 bases; junction bases not matched to a gene: 8. There are 13 residues in the CDR3. Germline V lookup: CDR1 SEHNR, CDR2 FQNEAQ (reference sequence).

The chain carries TRBV10-3 and TRBJ2-3; 14 nucleotides line up with TRBD2. Germline V gene data show CDR1 as ENHRY and CDR2 as SYGVKD. Trimming removed 6 bases from V and 0 bases from J; junction bases left unmatched: 11. This CDR3 comprises 19 residues. Here the CDR3 DNA reads TGTGCCATCAGACCCGGGACTAGCGGGAGAGAGGGAAGCACAGATACGCAGTATTTT. Translating gives CAIRPGTSGREGSTDTQYF.

This clonotype was observed at least ten times. The V and J genes are TRBV5-6 and TRBJ2-7; the D gene is possibly TRBD1 (6 bases). Germline V gives CDR1 SGHDT, CDR2 YYEEEE. The V and J ends lost 2 bases and 3 bases respectively, with 12 bases between them. The CDR3 totals 14 residues. CDR3 residues: CASSFDRRDYEQYF. The CDR3 DNA sequence: TGTGCCAGCAGCTTTGACAGGAGAGACTACGAGCAGTACTTC. The full variable domain, completed using reference TRBV5-6 and TRBJ2-7, is DAGVTQSPTHLIKTRGQQVTLRCSPKSGHDTVSWYQQALGQGPQFIFQYYEEEERQRGNFPDRFSGHQFPNYSSELNVNALLLGDSALYLCASSFDRRDYEQYFGPGTRLTVT.

The rearrangement uses TRBV14 and TRBJ1-6; D is undetermined. The CDR3 contains 16 residues. Germline CDR1 and CDR2: SGHDN and FVKESK. V was trimmed by 0 bases and J by 10 bases, leaving 16 bases between them. The CDR3 nucleotides are TGTGCCAGCAGCCAAGATAGTCCGCGGGCCCAATCACCCCTCCACTTT. It encodes CASSQDSPRAQSPLHF.

This clonotype was seen at least ten times. The chain carries TRBV20-1 and TRBJ2-7, with D unresolved. Germline CDR1 reads DFQATT; CDR2 reads SNEGSKA (reference sequence). V was shortened by 1 base and J by 3 bases, with 4 bases between the two germline ends. CDR3 length equals 11 residues. The CDR3 DNA follows: TGCAGTGCTAGAGCGGGCTACGAGCAGTACTTC. Translation gives CSARAGYEQYF.

This clonotype has at least ten counts. The V gene is TRBV6-1, the J gene TRBJ1-5, with a weak D call TRBD1 (6 bases). Trimming removed 8 bases at V and 6 bases at J, with 14 bases between. The V gene's germline CDR1 is MNHNS and CDR2 SASEGT. The CDR3 totals 13 residues. The CDR3 here is CASAGGGFQPQHF. DNA for the CDR3: TGTGCCAGCGCGGGAGGGGGGTTTCAGCCCCAGCATTTT.